The 16 T cell receptor beta chains presented below share a single source sample, sequenced in a study of blood T cells in healthy people across ages. Combining a sample-barcoded 5' primer with a J-beta primer mix, a second PCR ran for about 6 to 12 cycles. TCRdb analysed the 5' RACE reads with MiXCR anew, one entry per CDR3 protein. The repertoire holds hundreds of thousands of distinct CDR3 sequences, with approximately 52% as singletons. Sequenced input: blood. The receptor source for this set is a woman older than 75 in good health.

Remarks on this clonotype: The junction and the germline gene differ at one end; a read error may be behind it. CDR3 bases: TGTGCCAGCAGTGTATCAGGGGACAGGGGTTATGGCTACACCTTC. Encoded protein: CASSVSGDRGYGYTF. V usage is TRBV27 and J usage is TRBJ1-2, with TRBD1 matching over 10 bases. CDR3 size: 15 residues. Germline V gene data show CDR1 as MNHEY and CDR2 as SMNVEV (reference sequence).

V and J are TRBV29-1 and TRBJ2-2; D call uncertain. The V end was cut by 0 bases, the J end by 3 bases, with 2 bases between. This CDR3 is 12 amino acids long. Germline lookup yields CDR1 SQVTM and CDR2 ANQGSEA. The CDR3 nucleotides are TGCAGCGTTGAAGAGGACACCGGGGAGCTGTTTTTT. Protein: CSVEEDTGELFF.

On this clonotype: A read error is possible here, since a much larger clone lies one base away. The chain employs TRBV28 and TRBJ2-3; D may match TRBD1 or TRBD2 (5 bases each). Germline V gene lookup returns CDR1 MDHEN and CDR2 SYDVKM. The CDR3 totals 15 residues. V was cut by 1 base and J by 14 bases, with 22 bases left in between. This CDR3 reads CASSLFRNSGTSRYF. The CDR3 coding sequence is TGTGCCAGCAGTTTATTCCGTAACTCCGGGACCTCCCGGTATTTT.

This clonotype was observed at least ten times. The chain links TRBV28 to TRBJ2-3; no firm D call. Germline lookup yields CDR1 MDHEN and CDR2 SYDVKM. The CDR3 sequence is 13 residues long. The ends were cut back, 2 bases at V and 0 bases at J, with 3 bases in the middle. The CDR3 spells CASSLPSTDTQYF. CDR3 coding DNA: TGTGCCAGCAGTTTACCCAGCACAGATACGCAGTATTTT.

On this clonotype itself: This may arise from a read error, as a much more abundant clone is one base away. For the CDR3, the DNA is TGTGCCAGCAACGACAGGGCAGATACGCAGTATTTT. Translated, it gives CASNDRADTQYF. This chain connects TRBV6-5 to TRBJ2-3; TRBD1 matches at 7 bases. The V gene end was trimmed by 7 bases and the J gene end by 4 bases; junction bases not matched to a gene: 2. Germline CDR1 is MNHEY and CDR2 is SVGAGI. This CDR3 is built from 12 residues.

This clonotype was counted ten times or more. The chain recombines TRBV20-1 with TRBJ2-1; TRBD2 matches 11 bases. The length of the CDR3 is 14 residues. V lost 6 bases and J lost 8; bases outside the gene matches: 9. Germline CDR1 and CDR2: DFQATT and SNEGSKA (reference sequence). Written as DNA, the CDR3 is TGCAGTGCCCCCGTGGGTAGCGGGAGGGATGAGCAGTTCTTC. Protein: CSAPVGSGRDEQFF.

The chain has TRBV29-1 and TRBJ2-5; 10 bases are a match to TRBD1. V was clipped by 6 bases and J by 5 bases; unmatched bases: 9. Germline V gene sequence: CDR1 SQVTM, CDR2 ANQGSEA. There are 14 residues in the CDR3. The DNA for the CDR3 is TGCAGCGTCGACAGGGGACAGGGGTGGGAGACCCAGTACTTC. This gives the protein CSVDRGQGWETQYF.

This clonotype has just one count. The chain recombines TRBV20-1 with TRBJ1-1; D call uncertain. The CDR3 extends over 15 amino acids. Germline assignment: CDR1 DFQATT and CDR2 SNEGSKA (reference sequence). V was cut by 2 bases and J by 7 bases, with 20 bases left in between. As DNA, the CDR3 is TGCAGTGCTAGAATTCCCTTGATTGAACCGATTGAAGCTTTCTTT. Translated, it gives CSARIPLIEPIEAFF.

The chain recombines TRBV7-6 with TRBJ2-1, with D hard to call. This CDR3 is 15 amino acids long. Germline CDR1 SGHVS, CDR2 FNYEAQ. The V gene lost 8 bases and the J gene lost 2 bases, with 16 bases spanning the gap. This CDR3 is CASAIYRTPYNEQFF. The CDR3 DNA is TGTGCCAGCGCAATCTATCGCACTCCCTACAATGAGCAGTTCTTC. Variable domain in full (rest from reference TRBV7-6 and TRBJ2-1): GAGVSQSPRYKVTKRGQDVALRCDPISGHVSLYWYRQALGQGPEFLTYFNYEAQQDKSGLPNDRFSAERPEGSISTLTIQRTEQRDSAMYRCASAIYRTPYNEQFFGPGTRLTVL.

V gene TRBV12-3 or TRBV12-4 combines with J gene TRBJ2-1; 9 positions match TRBD1. This CDR3 is built from 17 residues. Trimming took 6 bases from V and 4 from J; bases not matched to a gene: 13. CDR3 sequence (DNA): TGTGCCAGCAGCGGTTTCGGGACAGGGCAAATTTACAATGAGCAGTTCTTC. Amino acid sequence: CASSGFGTGQIYNEQFF.

This clonotype was picked up a small number of times. This rearrangement joins TRBV6-1 to TRBJ1-1; D not resolved. The V end lost 3 bases, the J end lost 1 base, and 9 bases lay between the germline ends. Germline loops: CDR1 MNHNS, CDR2 SASEGT. CDR3 length equals 14 residues. The CDR3 DNA sequence: TGTGCCAGCAGTGATTTAGCTTCGAACACTGAAGCTTTCTTT. This gives the protein CASSDLASNTEAFF.

This clonotype was seen ten or more times. The chain is built from TRBV29-1 and TRBJ2-3; no definite D call. Germline values: CDR1 SQVTM, CDR2 ANQGSEA. This CDR3 has 11 residues. V was clipped by 3 bases and J by 4 bases, with 5 bases between them. CDR3 loop: CSVDISDTQYF. The DNA of the CDR3 is TGCAGCGTTGATATTTCAGATACGCAGTATTTT.

This chain uses TRBV12-3 or TRBV12-4 with TRBJ1-5; the match to TRBD1 covers 9 bases. Trimming took 7 bases from V and 1 from J; bases not matched to a gene: 8. The CDR3 length is 16 residues. The CDR3 here is CASTSGTGWSNQPQHF. CDR3 bases: TGTGCCAGCACCTCAGGGACAGGGTGGAGCAATCAGCCCCAGCATTTT.

As regards this clonotype: At one end, the junction sequence differs from germline, possibly due to a read error. The chain uses TRBV20-1 and TRBJ2-1; 12 bases fit TRBD2. This CDR3 region has 16 residues. From germline, CDR1 is DFQATT and CDR2 SNEGSKA (reference sequence). The CDR3 nucleotides are TGCAGTGCTCTGGAACTAGCGGGAGGATCCTACAATGGGCAGTTCTTC. Translated, it gives CSALELAGGSYNGQFF.

The chain couples TRBV12-3 or TRBV12-4 to TRBJ1-6; maybe TRBD1 (6 bases). The CDR3 is 16 amino acids. Trimming removed 3 bases at V and 9 bases at J, with 18 bases between. The CDR3 DNA sequence: TGTGCCAGCAGTTTGGGGGCAGGGGTAGGTGGTTCACCCCTCCACTTT. This codes for CASSLGAGVGGSPLHF.

Remarks on this clonotype: With a much larger clone just one base away, this may be a read error. This chain links TRBV24-1 with TRBJ2-3, with a possible D match to TRBD2 (6 bases). Germline lookup yields CDR1 KGHDR and CDR2 SFDVKD. V was pared by 4 bases and J by 4 bases, with 11 bases between. The CDR3 runs 14 residues. CDR3 sequence reads: CATSDTGLADTQYF. CDR3 bases: TGTGCCACCAGTGACACGGGACTGGCAGATACGCAGTATTTT.